These T cell receptor beta chains were read from a single sample in a study of TIL therapy for anti-PD-1-resistant metastatic lung cancer. Clones were read by immunoSEQ multiplex PCR, and TCRdb kept only the in-frame ones, dropping some. The table lists 95,000 or so clones, under 70% of them singletons. The specimen was tumor tissue, collected at baseline. These receptor sequences come from a person aged 25-85 years with non-small cell lung cancer. The conserved cysteine and the conserved F or W are not part of the CDR3 here. Each record gives: V gene, CDR3 protein.

v_call: TRBV3-1/TRBV3-2; cdr3_aa: ASSQDRGVSTDTQY
v_call: TRBV28; cdr3_aa: ASSYPNTYEQY
v_call: TRBV7-3; cdr3_aa: ATGLAGGSYNEQF
v_call: TRBV15; cdr3_aa: ATSTSKRTGFYEQY
v_call: TRBV5-4; cdr3_aa: ASSLPGRSYEQY
v_call: TRBV15; cdr3_aa: ATSRVPGQGDIQY
v_call: TRBV3-1/TRBV3-2; cdr3_aa: ASSQVVGGAGEQY
v_call: TRBV28; cdr3_aa: ASRGSSTSFEQY
v_call: TRBV30; cdr3_aa: AWSAQVEQY
v_call: TRBV11-3; cdr3_aa: ASSLPGGGTNNTGELF
v_call: TRBV19; cdr3_aa: ASSRTASNQPQH
v_call: TRBV9; cdr3_aa: ASSPRGLLGYGQY
v_call: TRBV3-1/TRBV3-2; cdr3_aa: ASSQDPADYEQF
v_call: TRBV7-8; cdr3_aa: ASSPGRLEQY
v_call: TRBV7-6; cdr3_aa: ASSLGTTSTDTQY
v_call: TRBV18; cdr3_aa: ASSPYTDTQY
v_call: TRBV6-1; cdr3_aa: ASSETSGFSNSPLH